Following are 31 T cell receptor beta chains from one sample sequenced in a study of blood T cell repertoires in COVID-19. TCRdb's copy holds only in-frame clones and misses some; the assay was immunoSEQ multiplex PCR. Found here are about 120,000 clones, roughly 79% of them singletons; the top ten hold 2.3%. The sequencing input was peripheral blood. Every receptor here comes from a man between 70 and 80 years old with acute or convalescent COVID-19.

The chain is built from TRBV5-4 and TRBJ2-5; a weak D match, TRBD1 (5 bases). Germline CDR1 SGHNT, CDR2 YYREEE (reference sequence). Trimming pared 2 bases from V and 5 bases from J, leaving 10 bases between. CDR3 length: 13 residues. CDR3 nucleotide sequence: TGTGCCAGCAGCTTCAGGGCTGGGGAGACCCAGTACTTC. Translation gives CASSFRAGETQYF.

The V gene is TRBV5-5, the J gene TRBJ2-5, with 8 bases matching TRBD1. Trimming took 4 bases from V and 4 from J; bases not matched to a gene: 6. The germline gives CDR1 SGHKS, CDR2 YYEKEE (reference sequence). This CDR3 has 14 residues. DNA for the CDR3: TGTGCCAGCAGCCCTGGGACAGGCCGAGAGACCCAGTACTTC. Its protein is CASSPGTGRETQYF.

The chain carries TRBV7-3 and TRBJ2-3; TRBD2 agrees at 8 bases. V lost 0 bases to trimming and J lost 4 bases; unmatched junction nucleotides: 0. Germline V gene data show CDR1 as SGHTA and CDR2 as FQGTGA. This CDR3 contains 14 residues. The CDR3, as DNA: TGTGCCAGCAGCTTAACGGGACTAGCAGATACGCAGTATTTT. The encoded protein is CASSLTGLADTQYF.

The DNA for the CDR3 is TGCGCCAGCAGCCCAGCGCCCGGGTCTACTAATGAAAAACTGTTTTTT. It specifies CASSPAPGSTNEKLFF. This chain joins TRBV5-1 and TRBJ1-4; D gene unclear. The germline CDR1 and CDR2 sequences are SGHRS and YFSETQ. CDR3 length: 16 amino acids. The V end was cut by 4 bases, the J end by 2 bases, with 15 bases between.

The CDR3 bases are TGTGCCAGCAGCCCTTACAGGGGAGCCAAAAACATTCAGTACTTC. It specifies CASSPYRGAKNIQYF. This chain joins TRBV3-1 (or the pseudogene TRBV3-2) and TRBJ2-4; 7 bases align to TRBD1. The CDR3 contains 15 residues. With V trimmed by 4 bases and J by 0 bases, 3 bases remained unmatched. The germline V gene encodes CDR1 LGHDT and CDR2 YNNKEL (reference sequence).

The chain uses TRBV6-5 and TRBJ2-3, with TRBD2 matching 7 bases. Germline trimming cut 6 bases from V and 4 bases from J; bases unmatched to any gene: 7. Per the germline V gene, CDR1 is MNHEY and CDR2 is SVGAGI. This CDR3 region has 14 residues. CDR3 coding DNA: TGTGCCAGCAGGACACGGGGGGTATCAGATACGCAGTATTTT. Amino acids: CASRTRGVSDTQYF.

This clone was seen only a few times. V and J are TRBV6-2 or TRBV6-3 and TRBJ2-2; 8 bases agree with TRBD2. The V gene end was trimmed by 2 bases and the J gene end by 9 bases; junction bases not matched to a gene: 8. Germline CDR1 and CDR2: MNHEY and SVGEGT. The CDR3 runs to 15 residues. CDR3 nucleotide sequence: TGTGCCAGCAGTTACGTCACGGGGGGGCCCCGGGAGCTGTTTTTT. Translation gives CASSYVTGGPRELFF.

The rearrangement uses TRBV28 and TRBJ1-2; D unresolved. Germline values: CDR1 MDHEN, CDR2 SYDVKM. The length of the CDR3 is 14 residues. Trimming removed 6 bases at V and 0 bases at J, with 11 bases between. CDR3 nucleotides: TGTGCCAGCAGCCCCCCCCGAGCTAACTATGGCTACACCTTC. Its protein product is CASSPPRANYGYTF.

J is TRBJ2-3 and V is TRBV9; 11 positions match TRBD2. From germline, CDR1 is SGDLS and CDR2 YYNGEE. Trimming removed 6 bases from V and 3 bases from J; junction bases left unmatched: 3. The CDR3 loop spans 14 amino acids. The CDR3 is CASKRTSGTDTQYF. Here the CDR3 DNA reads TGTGCCAGCAAGAGGACTAGCGGGACAGATACGCAGTATTTT.

A single count supports this clone. The chain carries TRBV7-3 and TRBJ1-2; D ambiguous. Trimming took off 1 base at V and 4 bases at J, with 10 bases between the two ends. From germline, CDR1 is SGHTA and CDR2 FQGTGA. The CDR3 extends over 14 amino acids. This CDR3 reads CASSLNAGGYGYTF. The CDR3 nucleotides are TGTGCCAGCAGCTTAAATGCAGGAGGCTATGGCTACACCTTC.

The CDR3 region has the DNA TGCGCCAGCAGCCAAAAAACTGGGGGCCCTCGCGGCTACACCTTC. It encodes CASSQKTGGPRGYTF. This chain connects TRBV4-3 to TRBJ1-2, with a tentative D call TRBD1 (6 bases). The CDR3 runs to 15 residues. Trimming pared 2 bases from V and 8 bases from J, leaving 18 bases between. Looked up from germline, CDR1 is LGHNA and CDR2 is YSLEER.

V is TRBV2 and J is TRBJ1-2, with D possibly matching TRBD1 (6 bases). The germline gives CDR1 SNHLY, CDR2 FYNNEI. This CDR3 region has 15 residues. V was shortened by 7 bases and J by 7 bases, with 22 bases between the two germline ends. The CDR3 loop reads CASTSPGGQMSGYTF. The CDR3 nucleotides read TGTGCCAGCACTTCACCCGGGGGGCAGATGAGTGGCTACACCTTC.

This rearrangement joins TRBV6-5 to TRBJ1-1, with unresolved D. V lost 6 bases and J 6 bases, leaving 14 bases between the germline ends. CDR1 is MNHEY and CDR2 is SVGAGI in the germline V gene. The CDR3 totals 13 residues. CDR3 coding DNA: TGTGCCAGCAGCCCGCCCCACAGATCTGAAGCTTTCTTT. Amino acids: CASSPPHRSEAFF.

The rearrangement links TRBV7-9 to TRBJ2-7; a possible D gene is TRBD2 (7 bases). Trimming left V 1 base short and J 6 bases short, with 13 bases between. Germline V gene data show CDR1 as SEHNR and CDR2 as FQNEAQ (reference sequence). The CDR3 runs 14 residues. In nucleotides, the CDR3 is TGTGCCAGCAGCTTAGGCACAGGGAGGGGCGAGCAGTACTTC. This codes for CASSLGTGRGEQYF.

The chain has TRBV18 and TRBJ1-1, with unresolved D. The V gene's germline CDR1 is KGHSH and CDR2 LQKENI. Trimming shortened V by 2 bases and J by 6 bases, and 10 bases separated the two germline ends. This CDR3 comprises 13 residues. The CDR3 here is CASSPVGEAEAFF. CDR3 in DNA: TGTGCCAGCTCACCAGTCGGGGAAGCTGAAGCTTTCTTT. Supplemented by reference TRBV18 and TRBJ1-1, the full variable domain reads NAGVMQNPRHLVRRRGQEARLRCSPMKGHSHVYWYRQLPEEGLKFMVYLQKENIIDESGMPKERFSAEFPKEGPSILRIQQVVRGDSAAYFCASSPVGEAEAFFGQGTRLTVV.

V is TRBV10-3 and J is TRBJ1-2, with 7 bases identical to TRBD1. Per the germline V gene, CDR1 is ENHRY and CDR2 is SYGVKD. The ends lost 2 bases at V and 3 bases at J; junction bases unmatched: 0. This CDR3 contains 13 residues. CDR3 residues: CAISEDRDYGYTF. The CDR3 DNA follows: TGTGCCATCAGTGAGGACAGGGACTATGGCTACACCTTC.

V gene TRBV11-2 combines with J gene TRBJ1-5, with D possibly TRBD1 on 5 matching bases. This CDR3 contains 14 residues. Germline lookup yields CDR1 SGHAT and CDR2 FQNNGV. The V end lost 8 bases, the J end lost 2 bases, and 13 bases lay between the germline ends. The CDR3 nucleotides are TGTGCCAGCTCCCGCGGGGGGGGCAATCAGCCCCAGCATTTT. Protein sequence: CASSRGGGNQPQHF.

V is TRBV10-3 and J is TRBJ2-7; weak D call: TRBD2 (6 bases). Per the germline V gene, CDR1 is ENHRY and CDR2 is SYGVKD. V was pared by 6 bases and J by 1 base, with 22 bases between. The CDR3 sequence is 17 residues long. The CDR3 nucleotides are TGTGCCATCAGGGGAGGCGTCGGGGGAGCTGGGTCCTACGAGCAGTACTTC. Residues: CAIRGGVGGAGSYEQYF.

V usage is TRBV13 and J usage is TRBJ2-3; 7 positions agree with TRBD1. CDR3 length equals 14 residues. V was clipped by 8 bases and J by 0 bases; unmatched bases: 5. Per the germline V gene, CDR1 is PRHDT and CDR2 is FYEKMQ (reference sequence). The CDR3 nucleotides read TGTGCCAGCTTCGACAGGGCCAGCACAGATACGCAGTATTTT. Its translation: CASFDRASTDTQYF.

The chain combines TRBV9 with TRBJ2-7; maybe TRBD2 (6 bases). CDR1 is SGDLS and CDR2 is YYNGEE in the germline V gene. Trimming removed 0 bases from V and 0 bases from J, with 10 bases in between. The CDR3 runs 15 residues. The DNA of the CDR3 is TGTGCCAGCAGCGTAGGTAGCGGAAGCTCCTACGAGCAGTACTTC. Translation gives CASSVGSGSSYEQYF.

This clone was seen once. V gene TRBV5-1 combines with J gene TRBJ2-3, with TRBD1 matching over 7 bases. The CDR3 spans 14 residues. Looked up from germline, CDR1 is SGHRS and CDR2 is YFSETQ. With 5 bases clipped from V and 2 bases from J, the junction kept 5 bases outside the gene matches. The CDR3 reads CASRETGTTDTQYF. CDR3 sequence (DNA): TGCGCCAGCAGAGAGACAGGGACCACAGATACGCAGTATTTT.

The chain combines TRBV5-6 with TRBJ2-7, with D possibly being TRBD1 (5 bases). The ends were cut back, 5 bases at V and 0 bases at J, with 12 bases in the middle. The CDR3 spans 14 residues. Germline V CDR1 and CDR2: SGHDT, YYEEEE. The CDR3 sequence: CASRHRQSSYEQYF. The DNA of the CDR3 is TGTGCCAGCAGGCACCGACAGAGCTCCTACGAGCAGTACTTC.

The chain recombines TRBV6-5 with TRBJ2-7; TRBD2 might be the D (5 bases). CDR3 length: 12 amino acids. V gave up 10 bases and J gave up 0 bases, with 10 bases separating them. From germline, CDR1 is MNHEY and CDR2 SVGAGI. The CDR3 coding sequence is TGTGCCATAGGACGGGGCTCCTACGAGCAGTACTTC. Translated, it gives CAIGRGSYEQYF.

J is TRBJ2-1 and V is TRBV5-1, with D uncertain. Trimming stripped 0 bases from V and 5 bases from J, with 15 bases between. The germline V gene encodes CDR1 SGHRS and CDR2 YFSETQ. The CDR3 extends over 16 amino acids. The chain's CDR3 is CASSLGSAAPHNEQFF. CDR3 nucleotides: TGCGCCAGCAGCTTGGGATCCGCCGCGCCGCACAATGAGCAGTTCTTC.

CDR3 protein: CASSLGEKYGYTF. The DNA of the CDR3 is TGCGCCAGCAGCTTGGGAGAGAAATATGGCTACACCTTC. This rearrangement joins TRBV5-1 to TRBJ1-2; D ambiguous. V lost 0 bases to trimming and J lost 5 bases, with 8 bases between them. The CDR3 is 13 residues long. Germline V gene lookup returns CDR1 SGHRS and CDR2 YFSETQ.

The chain joins TRBV12-3 or TRBV12-4 to TRBJ1-2; 9 bases are shared with TRBD1. With 7 bases clipped from V and 8 bases from J, the junction kept 8 bases outside the gene matches. The CDR3 is 13 amino acids. CDR3 nucleotides: TGTGCCAGCACCGTACAGGGGGCTAGGGGCTACACCTTC. Protein sequence: CASTVQGARGYTF.

The chain joins TRBV7-2 to TRBJ1-2, with TRBD1 matching over 7 bases. Germline CDR1 SGHTA, CDR2 FQGNSA. The CDR3 spans 13 residues. Trimming removed 4 bases from V and 7 bases from J; junction bases left unmatched: 6. CDR3 in DNA: TGTGCCAGCAGCTCACAGGGGTTACGTGGCTACACCTTC. Amino acids: CASSSQGLRGYTF. Complete variable domain (other parts from reference TRBV7-2 and TRBJ1-2): GAGVSQSPSNKVTEKGKDVELRCDPISGHTALYWYRQSLGQGLEFLIYFQGNSAPDKSGLPSDRFSAERTGGSVSTLTIQRTQQEDSAVYLCASSSQGLRGYTFGSGTRLTVV.

This clone was picked up a small number of times. The V and J genes are TRBV7-2 and TRBJ1-1, with 8 bases matching TRBD1. CDR1 is SGHTA and CDR2 is FQGNSA in the germline V gene. With 0 bases clipped from V and 8 bases from J, the junction kept 17 bases outside the gene matches. The CDR3 consists of 18 residues. The CDR3 reads CASSLAPILRTGSREAFF. The CDR3 coding sequence is TGTGCCAGCAGCTTAGCTCCTATCCTTCGGACAGGGAGCAGGGAAGCTTTCTTT. The full variable domain, rest sourced from reference TRBV7-2 and TRBJ1-1, is GAGVSQSPSNKVTEKGKDVELRCDPISGHTALYWYRQSLGQGLEFLIYFQGNSAPDKSGLPSDRFSAERTGGSVSTLTIQRTQQEDSAVYLCASSLAPILRTGSREAFFGQGTRLTVV.

This chain links TRBV5-6 with TRBJ2-7, with D perhaps TRBD1 (5 bases). The germline gives CDR1 SGHDT, CDR2 YYEEEE. V was trimmed by 4 bases and J by 3 bases, leaving 20 bases between them. The CDR3 runs to 16 residues. Written as DNA, the CDR3 is TGTGCCAGCAGCCCGTATGAGTGGGCAGGGTTCTACGAGCAGTACTTC. It specifies CASSPYEWAGFYEQYF.

This clone has just one count. The V call is TRBV2, the J call TRBJ2-3, with D perhaps TRBD2 (5 bases). V dropped 7 bases and J dropped 4 bases, with 15 bases sitting between them. Germline lookup yields CDR1 SNHLY and CDR2 FYNNEI. This CDR3 is built from 14 residues. The CDR3: CASTAGDGSDTQYF. For the CDR3, the DNA is TGTGCCAGCACGGCCGGGGATGGTTCAGATACGCAGTATTTT.

The chain couples TRBV18 to TRBJ1-2; TRBD1 matches at 7 bases. The CDR3 totals 16 residues. Germline V lookup: CDR1 KGHSH, CDR2 LQKENI. V shed 3 bases and J 4 bases; nucleotides not matched to a gene: 11. The CDR3 here is CASSPTGTSVLYGYTF. Written as DNA, the CDR3 is TGTGCCAGCTCACCGACAGGGACCTCGGTTCTCTATGGCTACACCTTC.